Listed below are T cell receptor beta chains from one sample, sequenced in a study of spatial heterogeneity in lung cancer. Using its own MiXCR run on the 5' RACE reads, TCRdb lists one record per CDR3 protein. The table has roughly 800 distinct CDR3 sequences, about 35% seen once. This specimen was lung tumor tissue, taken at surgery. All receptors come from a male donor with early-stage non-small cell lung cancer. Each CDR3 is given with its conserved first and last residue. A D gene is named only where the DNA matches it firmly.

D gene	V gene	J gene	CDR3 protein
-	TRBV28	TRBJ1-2	CASSFRPSDGYTF
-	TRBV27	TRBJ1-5	CASSSLQGVGGKNSNQPQHF
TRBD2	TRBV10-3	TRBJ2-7	CAISVGTSGDSYEQYF
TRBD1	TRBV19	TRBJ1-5	CASGIEDRANQPQHF
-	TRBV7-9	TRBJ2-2	CASSLGGTVRTGELFF
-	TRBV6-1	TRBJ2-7	CAISGLAFDEQYF
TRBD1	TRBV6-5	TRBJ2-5	CASSGDSRTQYF
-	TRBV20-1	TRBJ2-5	CSALTRETQYF
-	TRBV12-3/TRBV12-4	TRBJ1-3	CASRGREHTIYF
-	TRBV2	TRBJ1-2	CAAALRGGYTF
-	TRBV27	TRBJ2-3	CASSSVTLSTDTQYF
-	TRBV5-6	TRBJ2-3	CASSSRPADTQYF
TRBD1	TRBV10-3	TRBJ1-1	CAISSGTLVRGTEAFF
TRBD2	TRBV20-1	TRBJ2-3	CSATSGSGRYSTDTQYF
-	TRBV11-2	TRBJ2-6	CASSTLSGANVLTF
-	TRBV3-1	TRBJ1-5	CASSQDPRDNQPQHF
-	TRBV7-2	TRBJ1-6	CASSFLRRESSYNSPLHF
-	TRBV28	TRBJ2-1	CASSQDWGRSYNEQFF
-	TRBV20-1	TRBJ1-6	CSALTVPNSPLHF
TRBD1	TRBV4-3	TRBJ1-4	CASSQDSPGGLNEKLFF
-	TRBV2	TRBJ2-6	CASSEGSELSGANVLTF
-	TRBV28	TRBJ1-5	CASSSGGGGQPQHF
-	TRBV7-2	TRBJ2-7	CASSLAYQSYEQYF
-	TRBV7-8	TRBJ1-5	CASTLEDQPQHF
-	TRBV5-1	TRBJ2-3	CASSLSSQGVTDTQYF
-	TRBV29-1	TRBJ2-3	CSVEGSGSTDTQYF
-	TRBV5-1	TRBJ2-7	CASSLGQGPYEQYF
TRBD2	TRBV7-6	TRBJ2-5	CASSLESSGQQETQYF
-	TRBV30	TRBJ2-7	CAWGKPTRSYEQYF
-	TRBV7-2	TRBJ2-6	CASSLRLSGANVLTF
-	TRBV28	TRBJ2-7	CASSLARGDYEQYF
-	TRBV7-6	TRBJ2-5	CASSLETGLRETQYF
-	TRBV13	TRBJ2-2	CASSRERTLNTGELFF
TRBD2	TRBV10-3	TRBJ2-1	CAISKGLADEQFF
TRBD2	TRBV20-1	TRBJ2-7	CSARTVTSGGYRYEQYF
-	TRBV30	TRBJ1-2	CAWTRDLSGYTF
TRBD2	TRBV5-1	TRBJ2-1	CASSLGIAGGISSYNEQFF
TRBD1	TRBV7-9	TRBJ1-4	CASQGGEKLFF
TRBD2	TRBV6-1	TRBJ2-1	CASSGIGLAGSSSYNEQFF
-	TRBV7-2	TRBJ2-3	CASSLAWGSTDTQYF
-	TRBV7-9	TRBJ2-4	CASSFPNRPDIQYF
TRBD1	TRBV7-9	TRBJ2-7	CASSRIRTGGHEQYF
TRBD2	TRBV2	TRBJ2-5	CASSSGGAETQYF
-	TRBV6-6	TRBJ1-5	CASSYRGGTYSNQPQHF
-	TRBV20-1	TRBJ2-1	CSANRAGEQFF
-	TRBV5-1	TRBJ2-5	CASSFTVETQYF
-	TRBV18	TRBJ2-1	CASSPSTGRGYNEQFF
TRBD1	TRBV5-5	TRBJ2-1	CASIWGQGNNEQFF
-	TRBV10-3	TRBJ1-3	CAIALGGSGNTIYF
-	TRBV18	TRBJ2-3	CASSPLKTTDTQYF
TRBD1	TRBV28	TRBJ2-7	CASRGQLYEQYF
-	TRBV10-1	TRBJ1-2	CASSEHRAYGYTF
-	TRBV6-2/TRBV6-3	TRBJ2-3	CASSWGRSTDTQYF